This T cell receptor (beta chain) was recorded in a study of T cell responses to AZD1222 COVID-19 vaccine. The study, taken as a whole, reports: Only a handful of AZD1222 recipients were seropositive at baseline. The CD4 TCRs associated with vaccination extended across spike and predominated at 160-218 and 743-854.

This CDR3 contains 16 residues. V was clipped by 3 bases and J by 5 bases, with 17 bases between them. CDR1 SGHNT and CDR2 YYREEE come from the germline V gene (reference sequence). The protocol was immunoSEQ multiplex PCR, while the TCRdb copy is restricted to in-frame clones and leaves out a portion. Here the sample spans about 120,000 clones, 86% being singletons. This clone was seen once. Its antigen remains unidentified. This chain uses TRBV5-4 with TRBJ2-2, with D perhaps matching TRBD2 (7 bases). This TCR came from an adult who received the AZD1222 COVID-19 vaccine. The starting material was peripheral blood, obtained 28 days after the second AZD1222 dose. DNA of the CDR3: TGTGCCAGCAGCTCCTCCCAAGGGGGGGGGACCGGGGAGCTGTTTTTT. It specifies CASSSSQGGGTGELFF.